A single sample gave rise to the 29 T cell receptor beta chains below, sequenced in a study of cytomegalovirus exposure and HLA in healthy donors. The PCR contained 60 Vbeta and 13 Jbeta primers. The repertoire was sequenced with immunoSEQ multiplex PCR; TCRdb's copy has only in-frame clones and lacks some. The sample includes over 100,000 clones. Material for sequencing was PBMCs. The receptors shown here come from a woman between 35 and 50 years old in good health and CMV-seropositive.

The V and J genes are TRBV2 and TRBJ2-7, with TRBD1 identical over 11 bases. V lost 6 bases to trimming and J lost 4 bases; unmatched junction nucleotides: 17. This CDR3 region has 18 residues. Looked up from germline, CDR1 is SNHLY and CDR2 is FYNNEI. The chain's CDR3 is CASRGAPGQGDIRYEQYF. The CDR3 nucleotides are TGTGCCAGCAGAGGGGCCCCGGGACAGGGGGATATTAGGTACGAGCAGTACTTC. Full variable domain (outside the CDR3, taken from reference TRBV2 and TRBJ2-7): EPEVTQTPSHQVTQMGQEVILRCVPISNHLYFYWYRQILGQKVEFLVSFYNNEISEKSEIFDDQFSVERPDGSNFTLKIRSTKLEDSAMYFCASRGAPGQGDIRYEQYFGPGTRLTVT.

The V and J genes are TRBV4-1 and TRBJ2-1; 10 nucleotides line up with TRBD2. V trimming: 0 bases; J trimming: 9 bases; junction bases outside the gene matches: 11. CDR1 and CDR2 (germline): MGHRA, YSYEKL. The CDR3 sequence is 17 residues long. The DNA for the CDR3 is TGCGCCAGCAGCCAAGATGGTTGGAGCGGGAGGGCCCTTGAGCAGTTCTTC. Protein: CASSQDGWSGRALEQFF.

V is TRBV5-4 and J is TRBJ2-7, with 11 bases that match TRBD2. The V gene's germline CDR1 is SGHNT and CDR2 YYREEE (reference sequence). The CDR3 loop spans 16 amino acids. V was clipped by 3 bases and J by 6 bases; unmatched bases: 11. The DNA for the CDR3 is TGTGCCAGCAGCTCAACGTTAGCGGGAGGGCCTCGCGAGCAGTACTTC. This encodes CASSSTLAGGPREQYF.

The J gene is TRBJ2-7, the V gene TRBV27, with D possibly being TRBD2 (5 bases). CDR3 length equals 13 residues. Looked up from germline, CDR1 is MNHEY and CDR2 is SMNVEV (reference sequence). The ends were cut back, 8 bases at V and 3 bases at J, with 14 bases in the middle. As DNA, the CDR3 is TGTGCCAGCCTCCGGAGCGGTCTCTACGAGCAGTACTTC. It translates to CASLRSGLYEQYF.

The DNA for the CDR3 is TGTGCCAGCAGCTTGCGGAGGGAGCAGTACTTC. It specifies CASSLRREQYF. This chain joins TRBV5-8 and TRBJ2-7, with D possibly being TRBD2 (5 bases). The CDR3 covers 11 residues. CDR1 is SGHTS, CDR2 YDEGEE, per germline. The V and J ends lost 1 base and 7 bases respectively, with 6 bases between them.

V is TRBV7-9 and J is TRBJ2-7; 9 nucleotides match TRBD2. The CDR3 extends over 14 amino acids. The germline V gene has CDR1 SEHNR and CDR2 FQNEAQ (reference sequence). V lost 2 bases and J lost 5; bases outside the gene matches: 4. The CDR3 here is CASSLSSGADEQYF. DNA for the CDR3: TGTGCCAGCAGCTTATCTAGCGGGGCGGACGAGCAGTACTTC.

V gene TRBV4-1 combines with J gene TRBJ1-4; a weak D match, TRBD1 (6 bases). Germline-derived CDR1 and CDR2 are MGHRA and YSYEKL. Trimming removed 1 base at V and 3 bases at J, with 12 bases between. The CDR3 has 16 amino acids. The CDR3 reads CASSQGSKGANEKLFF. The CDR3 region has the DNA TGCGCCAGCAGCCAAGGATCTAAGGGGGCTAATGAAAAACTGTTTTTT.

This chain links TRBV18 with TRBJ2-1, with 8 bases aligning to TRBD2. Germline CDR1 is KGHSH and CDR2 is LQKENI. The CDR3 is 17 amino acids. With 3 bases clipped from V and 9 bases from J, the junction kept 16 bases outside the gene matches. The CDR3 sequence: CASSPVGSGSSLSEQFF. CDR3 bases: TGTGCCAGCTCACCTGTGGGAAGCGGGAGCTCTCTCAGTGAGCAGTTCTTC.

J is TRBJ2-5 and V is TRBV9, with D possibly matching TRBD2 (5 bases). The CDR3 extends over 16 amino acids. V gave up 0 bases and J gave up 1 base, with 13 bases separating them. The germline V gene has CDR1 SGDLS and CDR2 YYNGEE. In DNA form, the CDR3 reads TGTGCCAGCAGCGTAGCTATGGGAGACTCCCAAGAGACCCAGTACTTC. It translates to CASSVAMGDSQETQYF.

V usage is TRBV5-5 and J usage is TRBJ2-7; 8 bases map to TRBD1. V shed 3 bases and J 2 bases; nucleotides not matched to a gene: 7. Germline-derived CDR1 and CDR2 are SGHKS and YYEKEE (reference sequence). The CDR3 totals 15 residues. The CDR3 here is CASSSGQGLTYEQYF. CDR3 in DNA: TGTGCCAGCAGCTCAGGACAGGGCCTAACCTACGAGCAGTACTTC.

CDR3 coding DNA: TGTGCCAGCAGCTTGGATGGGACTAGCTACGAGCAGTACTTC. Its protein product is CASSLDGTSYEQYF. The chain combines TRBV5-4 with TRBJ2-7, with 8 bases that match TRBD2. The V gene end was trimmed by 0 bases and the J gene end by 3 bases; junction bases not matched to a gene: 2. Looked up from germline, CDR1 is SGHNT and CDR2 is YYREEE (reference sequence). This CDR3 is built from 14 residues.

In terms of frequency, this clone is medium-sized. This chain uses TRBV6-4 with TRBJ2-1, with no clear D. The CDR3 sequence is 15 residues long. V was clipped by 2 bases and J by 6 bases, with 14 bases between them. Looked up from germline, CDR1 is MRHNA and CDR2 is SNTAGT. Here the CDR3 DNA reads TGTGCCAGCAGTGACACCAAGTCAACCAGCAATGAGCAGTTCTTC. Encoded protein: CASSDTKSTSNEQFF.

The chain has TRBV5-1 and TRBJ2-7; 7 positions match TRBD1. The CDR3 runs 15 residues. The V gene end was trimmed by 4 bases and the J gene end by 0 bases; junction bases not matched to a gene: 7. From germline, CDR1 is SGHRS and CDR2 YFSETQ. The CDR3 loop reads CASSPFRDSSYEQYF. In nucleotides, the CDR3 is TGCGCCAGCAGCCCGTTCCGGGACAGCTCCTACGAGCAGTACTTC.

V is TRBV6-6 and J is TRBJ2-3; D is unclear. Germline loops: CDR1 MNHNY, CDR2 SVGAGI (reference sequence). The CDR3 totals 15 residues. V gave up 2 bases and J gave up 2 bases, with 11 bases separating them. CDR3 DNA sequence: TGTGCCAGCAGTTACACTCGACTCCTCACAGATACGCAGTATTTT. Translated: CASSYTRLLTDTQYF.

V and J are TRBV5-1 and TRBJ2-3, with 9 bases lining up with TRBD2. This CDR3 has 15 amino acids. Germline CDR1 SGHRS, CDR2 YFSETQ. Unmatched junction bases numbered 4, after V lost 2 bases and J lost 3 bases. The chain's CDR3 is CASSLPGLATDTQYF. The CDR3 DNA sequence: TGCGCCAGCAGCTTACCGGGACTAGCAACAGATACGCAGTATTTT.

This chain links TRBV9 with TRBJ1-5; D ambiguous. CDR3 length: 14 residues. Trimming left V 0 bases short and J 5 bases short, with 9 bases between. The V gene's germline CDR1 is SGDLS and CDR2 YYNGEE. CDR3 nucleotide sequence: TGTGCCAGCAGCGTAGATGAGGGTTATCAGCCCCAGCATTTT. Amino acid sequence: CASSVDEGYQPQHF.

V gene TRBV4-2 combines with J gene TRBJ1-2, with unresolved D. Germline V gene lookup returns CDR1 LGHNA and CDR2 YNFKEQ. V was shortened by 1 base and J by 3 bases, with 24 bases between the two germline ends. This CDR3 is 19 amino acids long. As DNA, the CDR3 is TGTGCCAGCAGCCAAGCAGCCACGTGGAAGTCGGGTGTATACTATGGCTACACCTTC. This sequence encodes CASSQAATWKSGVYYGYTF.

This chain links TRBV28 with TRBJ1-5; D remains unclear. Germline lookup yields CDR1 MDHEN and CDR2 SYDVKM. The CDR3 covers 15 residues. V lost 3 bases and J lost 2, with 11 bases in between. The DNA for the CDR3 is TGTGCCAGCAGTTTCTTAACTGAGGGCAATCAGCCCCAGCATTTT. Protein sequence: CASSFLTEGNQPQHF.

The chain couples TRBV6-5 to TRBJ2-7, with D perhaps matching TRBD1 (5 bases). CDR1 is MNHEY and CDR2 is SVGAGI in the germline V gene. The V end was cut by 5 bases, the J end by 3 bases, with 14 bases between. CDR3 length equals 14 residues. In nucleotides, the CDR3 is TGTGCCAGCAGTCCCTACAGGAACCACTACGAGCAGTACTTC. It translates to CASSPYRNHYEQYF.

This rearrangement joins TRBV6-6 to TRBJ2-3; a weak D match, TRBD1 (6 bases). CDR1 MNHNY and CDR2 SVGAGI come from the germline V gene (reference sequence). The CDR3 totals 16 residues. Trimming removed 6 bases at V and 3 bases at J, with 19 bases between. The CDR3 bases are TGTGCCAGCAGCCAAACAGGGAGTATTGGGACAGATACGCAGTATTTT. It translates to CASSQTGSIGTDTQYF.

The chain has TRBV7-9 and TRBJ2-3; 9 bases are shared with TRBD2. J lost 4 bases, V lost 5 bases, and 7 bases had no gene match. The CDR3 has 15 amino acids. Germline CDR1 and CDR2: SEHNR and FQNEAQ (reference sequence). This chain's CDR3 is CASSDAGLAADTQYF. The CDR3 region has the DNA TGTGCCAGCAGCGACGCGGGACTAGCCGCAGATACGCAGTATTTT.

V is TRBV28 and J is TRBJ1-1, with 10 bases aligning to TRBD1. CDR1 is MDHEN, CDR2 SYDVKM, per germline. The CDR3 contains 16 residues. V gave up 5 bases and J gave up 0 bases; unmatched junction bases: 6. The DNA of the CDR3 is TGTGCCAGCAGTCTATCCGACAGGGGGCTGAACACTGAAGCTTTCTTT. Amino acid sequence: CASSLSDRGLNTEAFF.

This sequence joins TRBV19 and TRBJ2-7; a weak D match, TRBD1 (6 bases). Germline lookup yields CDR1 LNHDA and CDR2 SQIVND (reference sequence). The CDR3 has 16 residues. V was clipped by 5 bases and J by 0 bases, with 17 bases between them. The CDR3 DNA reads as TGTGCCAGTAGTCTCTCAGGGGTTGGGGCCTCCTACGAGCAGTACTTC. Protein: CASSLSGVGASYEQYF.

This sequence joins TRBV6-1 and TRBJ1-1, with a possible D match to TRBD1 (5 bases). The germline gives CDR1 MNHNS, CDR2 SASEGT. V lost 4 bases to trimming and J lost 5 bases, with 14 bases between them. There are 14 residues in the CDR3. This CDR3 is CASSVSGVGTEAFF. The CDR3 region has the DNA TGTGCCAGCAGTGTCTCGGGGGTTGGGACTGAAGCTTTCTTT.

This rearrangement joins TRBV7-3 to TRBJ2-5; 8 bases agree with TRBD1. CDR1 and CDR2 from the germline V gene are SGHTA and FQGTGA. Trimming at V came to 5 bases and at J to 5 bases, leaving 7 bases not matched to a gene. This CDR3 is built from 14 residues. CDR3 in DNA: TGTGCCAGCAGCGCCGGAACAGGGGGGGAGACCCAGTACTTC. Its protein is CASSAGTGGETQYF. Full variable domain (outside the CDR3, taken from reference TRBV7-3 and TRBJ2-5): GAGVSQTPSNKVTEKGKYVELRCDPISGHTALYWYRQSLGQGPEFLIYFQGTGAADDSGLPNDRFFAVRPEGSVSTLKIQRTERGDSAVYLCASSAGTGGETQYFGPGTRLLVL.

The CDR3 here is CASSSGYRDRGEYEQYF. DNA for the CDR3: TGTGCCAGCAGTTCGGGGTACCGGGACAGGGGGGAGTACGAGCAGTACTTC. V usage is TRBV28 and J usage is TRBJ2-7; TRBD1 matches at 11 bases. The ends lost 4 bases at V and 4 bases at J; junction bases unmatched: 12. This CDR3 region has 17 residues. CDR1 and CDR2 (germline): MDHEN, SYDVKM.

The rearrangement uses TRBV7-9 and TRBJ1-1; unclear D gene. V lost 1 base and J lost 12, with 12 bases in between. Looked up from germline, CDR1 is SEHNR and CDR2 is FQNEAQ (reference sequence). The CDR3 runs to 12 residues. Here the CDR3 reads CASSLVSDASFF. The CDR3 bases are TGTGCCAGCAGCTTAGTCAGCGATGCGTCTTTCTTT.

The rearrangement joins TRBV5-1 to TRBJ2-3; D is perhaps TRBD1 (5 bases). This CDR3 contains 13 residues. Per the germline V gene, CDR1 is SGHRS and CDR2 is YFSETQ. Trimming took off 4 bases at V and 4 bases at J, with 10 bases between the two ends. CDR3 protein: CASSLKGPDTQYF. Written as DNA, the CDR3 is TGCGCCAGCAGCCTCAAGGGGCCAGATACGCAGTATTTT. Using reference TRBV5-1 and TRBJ2-3 for the parts outside the CDR3, the full variable domain is KAGVTQTPRYLIKTRGQQVTLSCSPISGHRSVSWYQQTPGQGLQFLFEYFSETQRNKGNFPGRFSGRQFSNSRSEMNVSTLELGDSALYLCASSLKGPDTQYFGPGTRLTVL.

CDR3 sequence reads: CASSLRDKDYATNEKLFF. CDR3 DNA: TGTGCCAGCAGTTTACGGGACAAGGATTATGCAACTAATGAAAAACTGTTTTTT. V usage is TRBV28 and J usage is TRBJ1-4; maybe TRBD1 (6 bases). This CDR3 is built from 18 residues. CDR1 and CDR2 (germline): MDHEN, SYDVKM. The ends were cut back, 2 bases at V and 0 bases at J, with 16 bases in the middle. The complete variable domain, with remaining parts taken from reference TRBV28 and TRBJ1-4, reads DVKVTQSSRYLVKRTGEKVFLECVQDMDHENMFWYRQDPGLGLRLIYFSYDVKMKEKGDIPEGYSVSREKKERFSLILESASTNQTSMYLCASSLRDKDYATNEKLFFGSGTQLSVL.